Sequencing of this T cell receptor (beta chain) was carried out in a study of CXCR3-negative and CXCR3-positive naive CD8 T cells. UMI-labeled 5' RACE yielded the TRB cDNA libraries. From the 5' RACE reads, TCRdb lists one entry per CDR3 protein and no DNA. Recorded for this sample: roughly 40,000 distinct CDR3 sequences. Every subset of CD8+ T cells was sorted in triplicate at 300,000 cells each. The clonotype was recovered from a human donor in good health. Some clones in this sample may be carry-over from other donors' samples. What was sequenced was memory CD8+ T cells from blood.

The CDR3 spells CASRNNGVSTDTQYF. This chain connects TRBV7-6 to TRBJ2-3. Germline V gives CDR1 SGHVS, CDR2 FNYEAQ. The CDR3 length is 15 residues.